This T cell receptor (beta chain) was identified in a study of blood T cells in healthy people across ages. The V and J ends lost 11 bases and 7 bases, in that order; junction bases with no gene match: 12. This CDR3 contains 14 residues. Germline-derived CDR1 and CDR2 are ENHRY and SYGVKD. Sample-barcoded 5' priming and a J-beta primer mix drove a second PCR of roughly 6 to 12 cycles. In TCRdb, the 5' RACE reads were re-called with MiXCR into one record per CDR3 protein. This table holds about 680,000 distinct CDR3 sequences, 49% found once. V is TRBV10-3 and J is TRBJ2-1; 9 bases line up with TRBD2. Sequencing used blood. This TCR was recovered from a woman aged 55-70 years in good health. The CDR3 DNA follows: TGTGCCTCGGGACGACTAGCGGCCTCGAATGAGCAGTTCTTC. Protein product: CASGRLAASNEQFF.